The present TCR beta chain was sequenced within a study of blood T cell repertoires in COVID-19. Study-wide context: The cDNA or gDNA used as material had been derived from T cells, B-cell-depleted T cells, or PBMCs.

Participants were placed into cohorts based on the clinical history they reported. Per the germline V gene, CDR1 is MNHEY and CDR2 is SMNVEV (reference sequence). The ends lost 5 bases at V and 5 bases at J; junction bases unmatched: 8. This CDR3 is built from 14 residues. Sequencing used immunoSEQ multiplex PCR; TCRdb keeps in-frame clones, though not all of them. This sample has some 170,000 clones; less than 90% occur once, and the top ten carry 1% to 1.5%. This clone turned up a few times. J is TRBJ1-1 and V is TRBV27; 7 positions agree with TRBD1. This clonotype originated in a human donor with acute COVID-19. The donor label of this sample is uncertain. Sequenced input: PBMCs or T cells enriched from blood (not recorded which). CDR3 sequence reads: CASSTQYRGTEAFF. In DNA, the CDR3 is TGTGCCAGCAGTACCCAATACAGGGGAACTGAAGCTTTCTTT.